The TCR beta chain under discussion was sequenced for a study of cytomegalovirus exposure and HLA in healthy donors. General study results and limits: An Asian-associated ancestry cluster reportedly showed fewer N-insertions than the approximately 600-donor mean in a later analysis.

13 Jbeta primers and 60 Vbeta primers were used for the PCR. Produced via immunoSEQ multiplex PCR; TCRdb's table is partial and in-frame only. This table holds about 190,000 clones, about four fifths found once. As to this clone: Its antigen is as yet unknown.

The CDR3 length is 14 residues. The trim removed 7 bases at V and 0 bases at J, leaving 6 bases unmatched. The germline gives CDR1 SQVTM, CDR2 ANQGSEA. Sample: PBMCs. The rearrangement joins TRBV29-1 to TRBJ2-3; 8 nucleotides align to TRBD1. The clonotype was recovered from a woman under 30 in good health and CMV-seronegative. The CDR3 loop is CSDSQGASTDTQYF. Here the CDR3 DNA reads TGCAGCGACAGCCAGGGGGCGAGCACAGATACGCAGTATTTT.